This passage covers 3 T cell receptor beta chains from one sample sequenced in a study of early stage breast cancer tumors. The assay was immunoSEQ multiplex PCR, and TCRdb's table has in-frame clones only and misses some. The sample shows fewer than 35,000 clones, over 70% of them seen only once. Sequencing used breast tumor tissue. Source of these receptors: a person aged 30 to 40 with breast cancer.

The chain couples TRBV5-1 to TRBJ2-2, with 8 bases lining up with TRBD2. Germline-derived CDR1 and CDR2 are SGHRS and YFSETQ. The V gene end was trimmed by 5 bases and the J gene end by 0 bases; junction bases not matched to a gene: 3. CDR3 length: 15 amino acids. The CDR3 is CASRAGGTNTGELFF. The DNA of the CDR3 is TGCGCCAGCAGGGCGGGAGGTACGAACACCGGGGAGCTGTTTTTT. Together with reference TRBV5-1 and TRBJ2-2, the CDR3 gives the full variable domain: KAGVTQTPRYLIKTRGQQVTLSCSPISGHRSVSWYQQTPGQGLQFLFEYFSETQRNKGNFPGRFSGRQFSNSRSEMNVSTLELGDSALYLCASRAGGTNTGELFFGEGSRLTVL.

This clone was counted once. The chain combines TRBV25-1 with TRBJ2-7, with D possibly matching TRBD2 (5 bases). CDR3 length: 16 residues. Per the germline V gene, CDR1 is MGHDK and CDR2 is SYGVNS. V was pared by 3 bases and J by 6 bases, with 21 bases between. The CDR3 is CASSEGLASGRSEQYF. CDR3 DNA: TGTGCCAGCAGTGAGGGTTTAGCGTCGGGCCGGAGCGAGCAGTACTTC.

The chain joins TRBV27 to TRBJ2-3; D unresolved. The V end lost 3 bases, the J end lost 4 bases, and 5 bases lay between the germline ends. The CDR3 runs 12 residues. Germline-derived CDR1 and CDR2 are MNHEY and SMNVEV (reference sequence). CDR3 sequence (DNA): TGTGCCAGCAGTTTCCTCTCAGATACGCAGTATTTT. Its translation: CASSFLSDTQYF.